This TCR beta chain was obtained from a study of identical twins. Findings and limits, study-wide: Zero-insertion analyses could be partly confounded by invariant MAIT and iNKT cells. Beta out-of-frame sequences displayed a weaker excess of sharing between twins. Abundant beta clonotypes from cord blood had fewer insertions, unlike memory repertoires, which showed none.

Only a few counts were recorded for this clonotype. Its antigen remains unidentified. The V and J ends lost 4 bases and 5 bases respectively, with 20 bases between them. Germline assignment: CDR1 LNHDA and CDR2 SQIVND (reference sequence). The CDR3 runs 16 residues. Template switching introduced a universal primer site, and the cDNA bore unique molecular identifiers. TCRdb passed the 5' RACE reads through MiXCR, listing each CDR3 protein once. The sample records about 220,000 distinct CDR3 sequences, 6.5% to 8.5% being singletons. In addition, the sample was reused for a study of yellow fever vaccine responses in identical twins.

The rearrangement links TRBV19 to TRBJ1-1; D is possibly TRBD1 (6 bases). The source of this sequence is a woman under 30 in good health. Sequenced: memory (CD45RO+) T cells sorted from blood. The DNA for the CDR3 is TGTGCCAGTAGTACCCCAGTCACGGGGGCTGGTACTGAAGCTTTCTTT. It specifies CASSTPVTGAGTEAFF.